The 25 T cell receptor beta chains given below trace back to one sample, sequenced in a study of blood T cell repertoires in COVID-19. Libraries were prepared by immunoSEQ multiplex PCR; TCRdb keeps only in-frame clonotypes and omits some of them. Here the sample spans some 500,000 clones, roughly nine tenths being singletons. The sequenced sample consisted of peripheral blood. The origin of the receptors is a woman between 45 and 60 years old with COVID-19, enrolled during active disease.

The genes are TRBV9 and TRBJ2-3; 7 bases fit TRBD1. This CDR3 spans 14 amino acids. From germline, CDR1 is SGDLS and CDR2 YYNGEE. Losses at the gene ends were 7 bases for V and 6 bases for J; bases not matched to a gene: 11. The CDR3 nucleotides read TGTGCCAGCGCACCTGGACAGGCCCTGGATACGCAGTATTTT. It encodes CASAPGQALDTQYF.

The count of this clone is one. The V and J genes are TRBV19 and TRBJ1-2, with D tentatively TRBD1 (5 bases). V was trimmed by 4 bases and J by 4 bases, leaving 10 bases between them. The germline V gene encodes CDR1 LNHDA and CDR2 SQIVND (reference sequence). CDR3 length: 13 amino acids. This CDR3 reads CASSTLGAYGYTF. In DNA, the CDR3 is TGTGCCAGTAGTACGCTTGGGGCCTATGGCTACACCTTC.

The gene calls are TRBV5-6 and TRBJ1-5, with 8 bases aligning to TRBD1. In germline, CDR1 is SGHDT, CDR2 YYEEEE. V dropped 3 bases and J dropped 6; count of bases not matched to a gene: 5. This CDR3 is built from 14 residues. The CDR3 here is CASSSWTGSQPQHF. CDR3 nucleotide sequence: TGTGCCAGCAGCTCCTGGACAGGGAGTCAGCCCCAGCATTTT.

The count of this clone is one. V is TRBV19 and J is TRBJ1-2; D may be TRBD1 (6 bases). The CDR3 is 15 amino acids. Per the germline V gene, CDR1 is LNHDA and CDR2 is SQIVND (reference sequence). Trimming removed 5 bases at V and 7 bases at J, with 20 bases between. In nucleotides, the CDR3 is TGTGCCAGTAGTGAGACAGGCTCAAGGGAGCGTGGCTACACCTTC. This translates into CASSETGSRERGYTF.

This clone has more than one count but fewer than ten. The genes are TRBV10-1 and TRBJ1-1, with D perhaps TRBD1 (6 bases). CDR3 length: 15 amino acids. V was trimmed by 3 bases and J by 1 base, leaving 12 bases between them. Germline CDR1 WNHNN, CDR2 SYGVQD (reference sequence). CDR3 in amino acids: CASSDNGQPNTEAFF. In nucleotides, the CDR3 is TGCGCCAGCAGTGATAACGGACAGCCGAACACTGAAGCTTTCTTT.

CDR3 protein: CATSDSRAMSTDTQYF. The CDR3 region has the DNA TGTGCCACCAGTGATTCGAGGGCCATGAGCACAGATACGCAGTATTTT. This chain links TRBV24-1 with TRBJ2-3, with a possible D match to TRBD2 (5 bases). V dropped 2 bases and J dropped 0 bases, with 11 bases sitting between them. Germline assignment: CDR1 KGHDR and CDR2 SFDVKD. The CDR3 contains 16 residues.

In this sample, this clone turned up once. This sequence joins TRBV7-2 and TRBJ2-7; tentatively, D is TRBD2 (7 bases). V was cut by 5 bases and J by 2 bases, with 16 bases left in between. This CDR3 spans 15 amino acids. Germline V gene sequence: CDR1 SGHTA, CDR2 FQGNSA. CDR3 sequence: CASSQAGARAYEQYF. The CDR3 nucleotides read TGTGCCAGCAGCCAGGCGGGGGCGAGGGCCTACGAGCAGTACTTC.

The chain links TRBV6-6 to TRBJ1-6, with a weak D call TRBD1 (6 bases). Deletions cut 6 bases from V and 8 bases from J, with 11 bases between. The CDR3 has 13 amino acids. The germline CDR1 and CDR2 sequences are MNHNY and SVGAGI (reference sequence). The CDR3 DNA reads as TGTGCCAGCAGCCCCAGGGGTTATTCACCCCTCCACTTT. Protein sequence: CASSPRGYSPLHF.

Concerning this clone itself: The sample contains more than one DNA sequence encoding this CDR3. J is TRBJ2-6 and V is TRBV5-1; a possible D gene is TRBD1 (5 bases). This CDR3 region has 15 residues. V was trimmed by 5 bases and J by 0 bases, leaving 9 bases between them. Germline values: CDR1 SGHRS, CDR2 YFSETQ. The CDR3 DNA follows: TGCGCCAGCAGTCCCGACAGCTCTGGGGCCAACGTCCTGACTTTC. Encoded protein: CASSPDSSGANVLTF. Full variable domain (remainder filled in from reference TRBV5-1 and TRBJ2-6): KAGVTQTPRYLIKTRGQQVTLSCSPISGHRSVSWYQQTPGQGLQFLFEYFSETQRNKGNFPGRFSGRQFSNSRSEMNVSTLELGDSALYLCASSPDSSGANVLTFGAGSRLTVL.

This chain uses TRBV4-1 with TRBJ1-2, with D possibly TRBD1 on 5 matching bases. Trimming took off 1 base at V and 4 bases at J, with 16 bases between the two ends. CDR3 length: 16 residues. Germline V gene lookup returns CDR1 MGHRA and CDR2 YSYEKL. CDR3 coding DNA: TGCGCCAGCAGCCAAGGCGACAGAATCTCCCGCTATGGCTACACCTTC. As protein: CASSQGDRISRYGYTF.

This chain joins TRBV11-2 and TRBJ1-1; 10 nucleotides agree with TRBD1. The CDR3 is 15 residues long. Germline V gene sequence: CDR1 SGHAT, CDR2 FQNNGV. V was pared by 8 bases and J by 3 bases, with 9 bases of the junction left unmatched. The CDR3 sequence is CASQGQGGWYTEAFF. The DNA for the CDR3 is TGTGCCAGCCAAGGACAGGGGGGATGGTACACTGAAGCTTTCTTT. Looking up the rest from reference TRBV11-2 and TRBJ1-1 gives the full variable domain: EAGVAQSPRYKIIEKRQSVAFWCNPISGHATLYWYQQILGQGPKLLIQFQNNGVVDDSQLPKDRFSAERLKGVDSTLKIQPAKLEDSAVYLCASQGQGGWYTEAFFGQGTRLTVV.

The chain joins TRBV12-3 or TRBV12-4 to TRBJ1-1; no clear D gene. The CDR3 length is 13 residues. The V end lost 5 bases, the J end lost 5 bases, and 12 bases lay between the germline ends. The CDR3 DNA reads as TGTGCCAGCAGTCCCCGTGCGGGGACTGAAGCTTTCTTT. It encodes CASSPRAGTEAFF.

V is TRBV4-2 and J is TRBJ2-7, with unresolved D. Deletions cut 4 bases from V and 1 base from J, with 8 bases between. This CDR3 is 13 amino acids long. Germline CDR1 and CDR2: LGHNA and YNFKEQ. The CDR3 sequence is CASSPRDSYEQYF. The CDR3 DNA reads TGTGCCAGCAGCCCTAGAGATTCCTACGAGCAGTACTTC.

The chain couples TRBV5-4 to TRBJ2-1; 11 bases map to TRBD2. The CDR3 spans 16 residues. Trimming took 6 bases from V and 7 from J; bases not matched to a gene: 12. Germline V gene lookup returns CDR1 SGHNT and CDR2 YYREEE (reference sequence). CDR3 sequence: CASTDSSGGPRNEQFF. CDR3 bases: TGTGCCAGCACCGACTCTAGCGGGGGGCCCAGGAATGAGCAGTTCTTC.

This chain connects TRBV27 to TRBJ2-7; 8 bases line up with TRBD1. From germline, CDR1 is MNHEY and CDR2 SMNVEV (reference sequence). V shed 5 bases and J 6 bases; nucleotides not matched to a gene: 9. The CDR3 totals 14 residues. DNA for the CDR3: TGTGCCAGCAGTACCTTGACAGGGGTAATCGAGCAGTACTTC. Translating it yields CASSTLTGVIEQYF.

The chain combines TRBV24-1 with TRBJ2-7, with a weak D call TRBD1 (6 bases). This CDR3 contains 15 residues. Trimming took 7 bases from V and 0 from J, leaving 15 bases between them. CDR1 is KGHDR and CDR2 is SFDVKD in the germline V gene. CDR3 protein: CATRGNRVSSYEQYF. The CDR3 nucleotides are TGTGCCACCAGGGGGAACAGGGTTTCCTCCTACGAGCAGTACTTC.

The chain recombines TRBV30 with TRBJ2-7, with no clear D. The V gene lost 4 bases and the J gene lost 2 bases, with 9 bases spanning the gap. Germline CDR1 and CDR2: GTSNPN and SVGIG (reference sequence). This CDR3 has 12 residues. CDR3 nucleotides: TGTGCCTGGACCTCCGGAGCCTACGAGCAGTACTTC. It specifies CAWTSGAYEQYF.

This clone appeared a few times. In the same sample, other DNA sequences code for this CDR3. The chain has TRBV25-1 and TRBJ1-2; the D gene is possibly TRBD1 (5 bases). The V end lost 1 base, the J end lost 6 bases, and 6 bases lay between the germline ends. Germline V gene sequence: CDR1 MGHDK, CDR2 SYGVNS. The CDR3 contains 12 residues. The chain's CDR3 is CASSEWGDGYTF. The CDR3 DNA reads TGTGCCAGCAGTGAATGGGGGGATGGCTACACCTTC.

The CDR3 coding sequence is TGTGCCAGTATATCCACTGAAGCTTTCTTT. As protein: CASISTEAFF. This chain uses TRBV19 with TRBJ1-1; D gene ambiguous. Trimming took off 7 bases at V and 4 bases at J, with 4 bases between the two ends. The germline V gene has CDR1 LNHDA and CDR2 SQIVND (reference sequence). The CDR3 consists of 10 residues.

This rearrangement joins TRBV30 to TRBJ1-2; tentatively, D is TRBD1 (6 bases). Trimming stripped 3 bases from V and 4 bases from J, with 15 bases between. CDR3 length: 14 residues. Germline lookup yields CDR1 GTSNPN and CDR2 SVGIG (reference sequence). DNA for the CDR3: TGTGCCTGGAGGGGGACATCCTTATCCTATGGCTACACCTTC. This encodes CAWRGTSLSYGYTF.

This clone appeared a single time. This specimen includes other DNA sequences encoding the same CDR3. This sequence joins TRBV11-2 and TRBJ2-5; D not resolved. Per the germline V gene, CDR1 is SGHAT and CDR2 is FQNNGV. V was trimmed by 1 base and J by 5 bases, leaving 5 bases between them. There are 12 residues in the CDR3. CDR3 protein: CASSLVEETQYF. The DNA of the CDR3 is TGTGCCAGCAGCTTAGTTGAGGAGACCCAGTACTTC.

This clone has a single count. This chain uses TRBV7-2 with TRBJ2-1; D possibly corresponds to TRBD2 (5 bases). CDR1 is SGHTA, CDR2 FQGNSA, per germline. Trimming cost V 1 base and J 8 bases, with 15 bases left between them. The CDR3 consists of 15 residues. The CDR3 nucleotides read TGTGCCAGCAGCTTAGTCTCGGACTCCCGCGATGAGCAGTTCTTC. It specifies CASSLVSDSRDEQFF.

This clone was counted a single time. The V call is TRBV29-1, the J call TRBJ1-1, with D maybe TRBD1 (5 bases). V was trimmed by 3 bases and J by 6 bases, leaving 14 bases between them. Germline values: CDR1 SQVTM, CDR2 ANQGSEA. The length of the CDR3 is 13 residues. The CDR3 nucleotides are TGCAGCGTTGAGCCAGGGCGTTGGGCTGAAGCTTTCTTT. Protein sequence: CSVEPGRWAEAFF.

This clone occurred once. The chain couples TRBV9 to TRBJ2-2, with D perhaps TRBD2 (6 bases). This CDR3 has 16 amino acids. V shed 4 bases and J shed 7 bases, with 20 bases lying between them. Per germline, CDR1 SGDLS and CDR2 YYNGEE. CDR3 protein: CASSLEPGLRFGELFF. CDR3 in DNA: TGTGCCAGCAGCTTAGAGCCGGGACTGAGATTCGGGGAGCTGTTTTTT.

The rearrangement uses TRBV10-2 and TRBJ2-7; 7 bases are a match to TRBD1. There are 14 residues in the CDR3. Trimming removed 2 bases from V and 3 bases from J; junction bases left unmatched: 4. CDR1 is WSHSY, CDR2 SAAADI, per germline. CDR3 residues: CASSEEGAGYEQYF. CDR3 DNA: TGCGCCAGCAGTGAGGAGGGGGCCGGCTACGAGCAGTACTTC.